The table lists the clone carrying this TCR beta chain with many counts. The source of the sample is a study of T-cell memory formation after mild COVID-19. Study information: Largely, TCR clusters stayed within a single donor.

There are 8 residues in the CDR3. The V gene's germline CDR1 is SGHRS and CDR2 YFSETQ. The V end lost 4 bases, the J end lost 9 bases, and 0 bases lay between the germline ends. TCRdb reanalysed the 5' RACE reads using MiXCR and keeps one entry per CDR3 protein. The table records roughly 620,000 distinct CDR3 sequences, more than 15% of them present only once. The clonotype was recovered from an adult woman who had mild COVID-19 (a few samples of this study predate the infection). Cell type and time point are not known. The rearrangement joins TRBV5-1 to TRBJ2-3; D not resolved. The specimen sequenced was PBMCs or a T cell subset sorted from them (not recorded which). For the CDR3, the DNA is TGCGCCAGCAGCACGCAGTATTTT. As protein: CASSTQYF.